This T cell receptor beta chain comes out of a study of blood T cells in healthy people across ages. Extraction of total RNA produced a minimum of 5 micrograms from each sample. Combining a sample-barcoded 5' primer with a J-beta primer mix, a second PCR ran for about 7 to 11 cycles. In TCRdb, the 5' RACE reads were re-called with MiXCR into one record per CDR3 protein. Seen here are over 1,500,000 distinct CDR3 sequences, around half observed once, and the top ten hold more than 2%. This CDR3 is 15 amino acids long. V gave up 2 bases and J gave up 5 bases, with 15 bases separating them. The chain couples TRBV12-3 or TRBV12-4 to TRBJ2-5; D may be TRBD1 (6 bases). Sequences were obtained from blood. This TCR derives from a woman in her thirties or forties in good health. This CDR3 reads CASSLTGWKGETQYF. Here the CDR3 DNA reads TGTGCCAGCAGTTTAACAGGGTGGAAGGGGGAGACCCAGTACTTC.